Below are 16 T cell receptor beta chains sequenced from a single sample in a study of blood T cell repertoires in COVID-19. Generated by immunoSEQ multiplex PCR, the TCRdb table keeps only in-frame clones and is missing some. The data show about 75,000 clones, 85% to 90% seen once. Sequenced input: peripheral blood. These receptors all come from a human donor in a cohort sampled during active COVID-19.

The rearrangement links TRBV7-9 to TRBJ2-7, with 7 bases aligning to TRBD2. The V gene end was trimmed by 6 bases and the J gene end by 6 bases; junction bases not matched to a gene: 11. Per the germline V gene, CDR1 is SEHNR and CDR2 is FQNEAQ (reference sequence). The CDR3 runs 14 residues. In nucleotides, the CDR3 is TGTGCCAGCAGTCTTCTAGCGGACTCTCCCGAGCAGTACTTC. It is translated as CASSLLADSPEQYF.

The chain employs TRBV3-1 (or the pseudogene TRBV3-2) and TRBJ1-5; D is unclear. Germline V lookup: CDR1 LGHDT, CDR2 YNNKEL (reference sequence). Trimming shortened V by 5 bases and J by 7 bases, and 12 bases separated the two germline ends. The CDR3 consists of 13 residues. In DNA, the CDR3 is TGTGCCAGCAGCAGAGGACGGGAGCAGCCCCAGCATTTT. It encodes CASSRGREQPQHF.

This clone was detected only a few times. The genes are TRBV28 and TRBJ1-1; D possibly corresponds to TRBD1 (5 bases). The length of the CDR3 is 13 residues. V lost 8 bases, J lost 2 bases, and 12 bases lay in between. Germline values: CDR1 MDHEN, CDR2 SYDVKM. The CDR3 here is CASGVTANTEAFF. The CDR3 DNA follows: TGTGCCAGCGGGGTGACAGCCAACACTGAAGCTTTCTTT.

The rearrangement joins TRBV2 to TRBJ2-4; possible D gene TRBD2, 5 bases. V was shortened by 2 bases and J by 3 bases, with 11 bases between the two germline ends. The germline CDR1 and CDR2 sequences are SNHLY and FYNNEI. This CDR3 contains 15 residues. In DNA, the CDR3 is TGTGCCAGCAGTGAACGAAGCGGTGACAAAAACATTCAGTACTTC. The encoded protein is CASSERSGDKNIQYF. Based on the CDR3 plus reference TRBV2 and TRBJ2-4, the full variable domain is EPEVTQTPSHQVTQMGQEVILRCVPISNHLYFYWYRQILGQKVEFLVSFYNNEISEKSEIFDDQFSVERPDGSNFTLKIRSTKLEDSAMYFCASSERSGDKNIQYFGAGTRLSVL.

The rearrangement links TRBV27 to TRBJ2-7; 8 bases match TRBD2. V trimming: 0 bases; J trimming: 3 bases; junction bases outside the gene matches: 4. The germline V gene encodes CDR1 MNHEY and CDR2 SMNVEV (reference sequence). The CDR3 is made up of 15 amino acids. The CDR3 DNA is TGTGCCAGCAGTTTATCACCGGGGGGGGGCTACGAGCAGTACTTC. It encodes CASSLSPGGGYEQYF.

The chain carries TRBV19 and TRBJ2-3; 11 positions match TRBD2. This CDR3 contains 16 residues. CDR1 and CDR2 from the germline V gene are LNHDA and SQIVND (reference sequence). V shed 3 bases and J 8 bases; nucleotides not matched to a gene: 10. The chain's CDR3 is CASSILTSGRLGTQYF. CDR3 nucleotides: TGTGCCAGTAGTATTCTTACTAGCGGGAGATTAGGTACGCAGTATTTT.

This clone was observed a handful of times. V usage is TRBV10-1 and J usage is TRBJ2-2; 7 bases align to TRBD2. This CDR3 contains 15 residues. Germline CDR1 WNHNN, CDR2 SYGVQD (reference sequence). J was trimmed by 5 bases and V by 5 bases; bases with no gene match: 8. CDR3 sequence: CASSPAAGQTGELFF. The CDR3 DNA reads TGCGCCAGCAGTCCTGCAGCGGGGCAAACCGGGGAGCTGTTTTTT.

The chain uses TRBV28 and TRBJ1-4, with D possibly matching TRBD1 (5 bases). The CDR3 has 15 residues. V dropped 6 bases and J dropped 6 bases, with 17 bases sitting between them. Germline V gene data show CDR1 as MDHEN and CDR2 as SYDVKM. CDR3 nucleotides: TGTGCCAGCAGATCCCTGGGGGGGAGGGATGAAAAACTGTTTTTT. It yields the protein CASRSLGGRDEKLFF.

This clone was observed once. The chain couples TRBV11-2 to TRBJ1-4; a possible D gene is TRBD1 (6 bases). The CDR3 loop spans 14 amino acids. Germline V lookup: CDR1 SGHAT, CDR2 FQNNGV. Trimming left V 2 bases short and J 7 bases short, with 11 bases between. DNA for the CDR3: TGTGCCAGCAGCTTAAGCAGGGGATTTGAAAAACTGTTTTTT. This encodes CASSLSRGFEKLFF.

V gene TRBV6-2 or TRBV6-3 combines with J gene TRBJ1-1, with D possibly matching TRBD1 (5 bases). The CDR3 covers 18 residues. Trimming removed 0 bases at V and 4 bases at J, with 21 bases between. Germline loops: CDR1 MNHEY, CDR2 SVGEGT. The CDR3 DNA reads as TGTGCCAGCAGTTACTCGAACGGGAGGGGAATTACGGTCACTGAAGCTTTCTTT. It encodes CASSYSNGRGITVTEAFF.

The chain employs TRBV6-6 and TRBJ2-7; 9 nucleotides agree with TRBD1. Per germline, CDR1 MNHNY and CDR2 SVGAGI (reference sequence). The junction had 7 bases not matched to a gene; V was cut back by 6 bases and J by 7 bases. The CDR3 runs 13 residues. The CDR3 here is CASRGQGIGEQYF. The CDR3 DNA reads TGTGCCAGCAGGGGACAGGGTATAGGGGAGCAGTACTTC.

V is TRBV2 and J is TRBJ1-1; tentatively, D is TRBD1 (6 bases). Trimming stripped 6 bases from V and 5 bases from J, with 16 bases between. Germline CDR1 reads SNHLY; CDR2 reads FYNNEI. The CDR3 consists of 14 residues. This chain's CDR3 is CASRPGTYGTEAFF. As DNA, the CDR3 is TGTGCCAGCAGACCCGGGACATACGGGACTGAAGCTTTCTTT.

The rearrangement joins TRBV5-1 to TRBJ2-5; 7 bases align to TRBD2. V lost 3 bases and J lost 0; bases outside the gene matches: 2. CDR1 and CDR2 (germline): SGHRS, YFSETQ. The CDR3 runs to 14 residues. The CDR3 is CASSSSGNQETQYF. The CDR3 region has the DNA TGCGCCAGCAGCTCGAGCGGGAACCAAGAGACCCAGTACTTC.

The chain combines TRBV7-2 with TRBJ1-1, with 7 bases identical to TRBD1. J gave up 1 base and V 4 bases, and 3 bases lay outside the gene matches. Germline CDR1 reads SGHTA; CDR2 reads FQGNSA. The length of the CDR3 is 14 residues. The chain's CDR3 is CASSYRQGNTEAFF. DNA for the CDR3: TGTGCCAGCAGCTACCGACAGGGGAACACTGAAGCTTTCTTT.

The chain is built from TRBV6-2 or TRBV6-3 and TRBJ1-1; possible D gene TRBD1, 6 bases. The CDR3 spans 16 residues. V was trimmed by 1 base and J by 3 bases, leaving 15 bases between them. CDR1 MNHEY and CDR2 SVGEGT come from the germline V gene. DNA for the CDR3: TGTGCCAGCAGTTACTTCGGCGGGGGGCGGTACACTGAAGCTTTCTTT. This gives the protein CASSYFGGGRYTEAFF.

The CDR3 DNA sequence: TGCGCCAGCAGCCAAGGGGACAGGGGGCATTCACCCCTCCACTTT. Translation: CASSQGDRGHSPLHF. V usage is TRBV4-1 and J usage is TRBJ1-6; 12 nucleotides line up with TRBD1. The CDR3 sequence is 15 residues long. Per germline, CDR1 MGHRA and CDR2 YSYEKL. V shed 1 base and J 8 bases; nucleotides not matched to a gene: 0.